This TCR beta chain originates from a study of blood T cell repertoires in COVID-19. Study overall: The United States, Italy and Spain provided the acute and convalescent COVID-19 samples. T cells, B-cell-depleted T cells, or PBMCs supplied cDNA or gDNA.

Study processing details: Amplification from reference gene primers served as the basis for estimated nucleated cell counts. Clones were sequenced by immunoSEQ multiplex PCR, and TCRdb holds only the in-frame ones, with some missing. Clone size and V and J calls were adopted from that table, with D and trimming inferred from the DNA. Among approximately 210,000 clones, approximately 87% were seen once, and the ten largest hold about 0.81%. CDR1 is SGHNT, CDR2 YYREEE, per germline (reference sequence). The CDR3 extends over 16 amino acids. V was clipped by 6 bases and J by 7 bases; unmatched bases: 17.

This chain joins TRBV5-4 and TRBJ2-7; 9 bases are a match to TRBD2. This sequence originates from a woman aged 70-85 years with acute or convalescent COVID-19. The sample comprised peripheral blood. CDR3 in amino acids: CASTIKAGGLWAEQYF. The CDR3 coding sequence is TGTGCCAGCACGATAAAAGCGGGGGGACTCTGGGCGGAGCAGTACTTC.